A single sample gave rise to the 26 T cell receptor beta chains below, sequenced in a study of vaccination and CD4 T cells after COVID-19. Their antigens are not known. Stated treatment: roughly ten-day PBMC culture with coronavirus spike peptide pools or control peptides (ViraFEST assay). Once obtained from cultured CD4+ T cells, the DNA was sequenced using the Oncomine TCR Beta short-read assay. TCRdb independently ran MiXCR on the PCR reads; one entry per CDR3 protein. The sample lists 22,000 or so distinct CDR3 sequences, around a third occurring once. Material for sequencing was cultured CD4+ T cells from blood. Source of these receptors: a human donor with COVID-19.

This chain links TRBV29-1 with TRBJ2-2; D may be TRBD1 (6 bases). Germline CDR1 reads SQVTM; CDR2 reads ANQGSEA. The CDR3 consists of 15 residues. Trimming removed 5 bases at V and 4 bases at J, with 17 bases between. DNA for the CDR3: TGCAGCGTTCAGCGTGGGGGCAGAGCCACCGGGGAGCTGTTTTTT. As protein: CSVQRGGRATGELFF.

This clonotype is a singleton in its sample. V and J are TRBV6-4 and TRBJ2-1; TRBD2 agrees at 8 bases. J lost 7 bases, V lost 6 bases, and 8 bases had no gene match. The CDR3 consists of 14 residues. The V gene's germline CDR1 is MRHNA and CDR2 SNTAGT. The CDR3 DNA sequence: TGTGCCAGCAGCCCGGGAGGGAGTAGGAATGAGCAGTTCTTC. Translated: CASSPGGSRNEQFF.

This clonotype was detected a few times. The chain recombines TRBV6-1 with TRBJ1-3; D uncertain. The ends were cut back, 4 bases at V and 1 base at J, with 14 bases in the middle. This CDR3 is 16 amino acids long. Germline V gene lookup returns CDR1 MNHNS and CDR2 SASEGT. As DNA, the CDR3 is TGTGCCAGCAGTGGGGATAACCTAAGATCTGGAAACACCATATATTTT. The encoded protein is CASSGDNLRSGNTIYF.

The sample holds a few counts of this clonotype. This rearrangement joins TRBV27 to TRBJ2-5; D is ambiguous. The CDR3 runs to 16 residues. The germline gives CDR1 MNHEY, CDR2 SMNVEV (reference sequence). The V gene lost 0 bases and the J gene lost 4 bases, with 15 bases spanning the gap. This CDR3 reads CASSLSSPAGRETQYF. CDR3 coding DNA: TGTGCCAGCAGTTTATCGTCCCCGGCAGGACGAGAGACCCAGTACTTC.

The chain uses TRBV5-1 and TRBJ1-2; D gene unclear. Trimming stripped 7 bases from V and 2 bases from J, with 18 bases between. Per the germline V gene, CDR1 is SGHRS and CDR2 is YFSETQ. CDR3 length: 15 residues. CDR3 nucleotide sequence: TGCGCCAGCCGCCCTCAAGCGGGTTCCAACTATGGCTACACCTTC. Encoded protein: CASRPQAGSNYGYTF.

The table lists this clonotype with a few counts. V and J are TRBV6-1 and TRBJ2-3, with 15 positions matching TRBD2. The J segment lost 3 bases and the V segment lost 8 bases, leaving 3 bases of the junction unmatched. The CDR3 runs to 15 residues. The V gene's germline CDR1 is MNHNS and CDR2 SASEGT. The CDR3 protein is CASSGTSGGTDTQYF. CDR3 coding DNA: TGTGCCAGCTCCGGGACTAGCGGGGGGACAGATACGCAGTATTTT.

The chain links TRBV5-4 to TRBJ1-2; 8 bases match TRBD1. The junction had 2 bases not matched to a gene; V was cut back by 1 base and J by 6 bases. CDR1 and CDR2 (germline): SGHNT, YYREEE (reference sequence). The CDR3 loop spans 13 amino acids. Written as DNA, the CDR3 is TGTGCCAGCAGCTTGATGACAGGGGATGGCTACACCTTC. Amino acid sequence: CASSLMTGDGYTF. Combining the CDR3 with reference TRBV5-4 and TRBJ1-2 gives the whole variable domain ETGVTQSPTHLIKTRGQQVTLRCSSQSGHNTVSWYQQALGQGPQFIFQYYREEENGRGNFPPRFSGLQFPNYSSELNVNALELDDSALYLCASSLMTGDGYTFGSGTRLTVV.

This chain uses TRBV5-4 with TRBJ2-5; no reliable D call. Per germline, CDR1 SGHNT and CDR2 YYREEE (reference sequence). The CDR3 runs 12 residues. The V and J ends lost 4 bases and 2 bases respectively, with 6 bases between them. In DNA form, the CDR3 reads TGTGCCAGCAGCAAAATGCAAGAGACCCAGTACTTC. Encoded protein: CASSKMQETQYF.

The table lists this clonotype with a few counts. The J gene is TRBJ2-1, the V gene TRBV2, with 7 bases fitting TRBD1. V shed 11 bases and J 3 bases; nucleotides not matched to a gene: 10. CDR3 length: 14 residues. Germline V CDR1 and CDR2: SNHLY, FYNNEI. DNA for the CDR3: TGTGCCTCCCACATTGGACAGGACTACAATGAGCAGTTCTTC. Translation: CASHIGQDYNEQFF.

This clonotype has just one count. The chain has TRBV5-1 and TRBJ2-7, with 11 bases aligning to TRBD1. The length of the CDR3 is 17 residues. Germline assignment: CDR1 SGHRS and CDR2 YFSETQ. Trimming took 0 bases from V and 2 from J; bases not matched to a gene: 7. The CDR3 sequence is CASSLAQGQGGTYEQYF. In DNA, the CDR3 is TGCGCCAGCAGCTTGGCCCAGGGACAGGGGGGGACCTACGAGCAGTACTTC. Drawing the rest from reference TRBV5-1 and TRBJ2-7, the complete variable domain is KAGVTQTPRYLIKTRGQQVTLSCSPISGHRSVSWYQQTPGQGLQFLFEYFSETQRNKGNFPGRFSGRQFSNSRSEMNVSTLELGDSALYLCASSLAQGQGGTYEQYFGPGTRLTVT.

This clonotype was detected only a few times. The V and J genes are TRBV5-1 and TRBJ2-2, with a tentative D call TRBD1 (6 bases). Trimming pared 2 bases from V and 2 bases from J, leaving 10 bases between. CDR3 length: 15 residues. Germline values: CDR1 SGHRS, CDR2 YFSETQ. CDR3 DNA sequence: TGCGCCAGCAGCTTCCAGGGGCCAAACACCGGGGAGCTGTTTTTT. It is translated as CASSFQGPNTGELFF.

The chain combines TRBV19 with TRBJ2-5; D is undetermined. Trimming pared 5 bases from V and 5 bases from J, leaving 12 bases between. The CDR3 has 13 residues. The V gene's germline CDR1 is LNHDA and CDR2 SQIVND (reference sequence). As DNA, the CDR3 is TGTGCCAGTAGTGCGTCCCGGGTGGAGACCCAGTACTTC. It is translated as CASSASRVETQYF. The variable domain in full, completed from reference TRBV19 and TRBJ2-5, reads DGGITQSPKYLFRKEGQNVTLSCEQNLNHDAMYWYRQDPGQGLRLIYYSQIVNDFQKGDIAEGYSVSREKKESFPLTVTSAQKNPTAFYLCASSASRVETQYFGPGTRLLVL.

The genes are TRBV6-2 or TRBV6-3 and TRBJ2-7, with a possible D match to TRBD1 (6 bases). The V end lost 4 bases, the J end lost 4 bases, and 14 bases lay between the germline ends. Germline CDR1 is MNHEY and CDR2 is SVGEGT. This CDR3 has 14 amino acids. CDR3 region: CASSLDHQGYEQYF. CDR3 coding DNA: TGTGCCAGCAGTTTGGACCATCAGGGGTACGAGCAGTACTTC.

The chain has TRBV11-2 and TRBJ1-5; the match to TRBD1 covers 10 bases. Germline V CDR1 and CDR2: SGHAT, FQNNGV. This CDR3 has 15 amino acids. After removal of 5 bases from V and 5 bases from J, the junction contained 6 bases not matched to a gene. This chain's CDR3 is CASSMGQGYHQPQHF. DNA of the CDR3: TGTGCCAGCAGCATGGGACAGGGGTACCATCAGCCCCAGCATTTT.

This clonotype is categorized as medium-sized. The chain has TRBV27 and TRBJ1-5, with 9 positions matching TRBD1. The CDR3 runs to 17 residues. The J segment lost 0 bases and the V segment lost 0 bases, leaving 3 bases of the junction unmatched. Germline V CDR1 and CDR2: MNHEY, SMNVEV (reference sequence). The DNA for the CDR3 is TGTGCCAGCAGTTTATCGATGGGACAGGGTAGCAATCAGCCCCAGCATTTT. Its translation is CASSLSMGQGSNQPQHF.

This clonotype has a handful of counts. The J gene is TRBJ1-2, the V gene TRBV7-6; D unclear. CDR1 is SGHVS and CDR2 is FNYEAQ in the germline V gene. The germline V and J ends were trimmed by 1 base and 2 bases, with 8 bases remaining between them. This CDR3 has 14 amino acids. The CDR3 DNA sequence: TGTGCCAGCAGCTTAGGGGGAGGAAACTATGGCTACACCTTC. Translating it yields CASSLGGGNYGYTF.

Only a few counts were recorded for this clonotype. The chain uses TRBV20-1 and TRBJ2-1; 9 nucleotides match TRBD2. Germline V gives CDR1 DFQATT, CDR2 SNEGSKA (reference sequence). The CDR3 has 16 amino acids. V lost 0 bases to trimming and J lost 0 bases; unmatched junction nucleotides: 3. Written as DNA, the CDR3 is TGCAGTGCTAGAGATGGCGGGAGGGGCTCCTACAATGAGCAGTTCTTC. Translation: CSARDGGRGSYNEQFF.

Only a few counts were recorded for this clonotype. The rearrangement uses TRBV2 and TRBJ2-3, with TRBD2 as a possible D gene (6 bases). The CDR3 totals 15 residues. Per the germline V gene, CDR1 is SNHLY and CDR2 is FYNNEI. Trimming stripped 7 bases from V and 0 bases from J, with 14 bases between. Written as DNA, the CDR3 is TGTGCCAGCAAACTAGCAGGGACTAGCACAGATACGCAGTATTTT. This gives the protein CASKLAGTSTDTQYF.

This chain uses TRBV19 with TRBJ2-5; TRBD2 aligns across 11 bases. Losses at the gene ends were 4 bases for V and 3 bases for J; bases not matched to a gene: 4. Germline assignment: CDR1 LNHDA and CDR2 SQIVND (reference sequence). This CDR3 comprises 15 residues. CDR3 in DNA: TGTGCCAGTAGTAAGACTAGCGGGGCCAAAGAGACCCAGTACTTC. It translates to CASSKTSGAKETQYF.

This chain joins TRBV24-1 and TRBJ2-3; 10 nucleotides align to TRBD1. Germline V gives CDR1 KGHDR, CDR2 SFDVKD. V was clipped by 3 bases and J by 6 bases; unmatched bases: 5. The CDR3 is 15 residues long. The CDR3 is CATSDRGTGVDTQYF. The CDR3 DNA reads TGTGCCACCAGTGATCGAGGGACAGGGGTTGATACGCAGTATTTT.

In its sample, this clonotype was seen a few times. This chain links TRBV10-1 with TRBJ2-4; TRBD1 aligns across 10 bases. Germline assignment: CDR1 WNHNN and CDR2 SYGVQD (reference sequence). The trim removed 0 bases at V and 9 bases at J, leaving 5 bases unmatched. The CDR3 loop spans 15 amino acids. The DNA of the CDR3 is TGCGCCAGCAGTGAGTCGAGGGACAGGGGAGGCATTCAGTACTTC. It encodes CASSESRDRGGIQYF.

This clonotype was found a few times. The chain uses TRBV6-1 and TRBJ1-5; TRBD1 matches 8 bases. With V trimmed by 8 bases and J by 1 base, 4 bases remained unmatched. The CDR3 runs 14 residues. CDR1 and CDR2 from the germline V gene are MNHNS and SASEGT. The DNA of the CDR3 is TGTGCCAGCTGGACAGGGATCAGCAATCAGCCCCAGCATTTT. As protein: CASWTGISNQPQHF.

The chain employs TRBV7-3 and TRBJ2-1, with 8 positions matching TRBD2. The V gene end was trimmed by 5 bases and the J gene end by 4 bases; junction bases not matched to a gene: 4. Looked up from germline, CDR1 is SGHTA and CDR2 is FQGTGA. The CDR3 sequence is 14 residues long. This CDR3 is CASSLSGAYNEQFF. CDR3 coding DNA: TGTGCCAGCAGCCTTAGCGGGGCTTACAATGAGCAGTTCTTC.

The chain couples TRBV12-3 or TRBV12-4 to TRBJ1-2; D is uncertain. V was cut by 5 bases and J by 7 bases, with 11 bases left in between. There are 12 residues in the CDR3. CDR3 amino acids: CASSGRVSGYTF. CDR3 nucleotide sequence: TGTGCCAGCAGTGGAAGGGTCTCTGGCTACACCTTC.

The chain combines TRBV11-2 with TRBJ1-1, with D possibly matching TRBD1 (5 bases). The germline V gene has CDR1 SGHAT and CDR2 FQNNGV. This CDR3 spans 16 amino acids. Trimming removed 3 bases from V and 2 bases from J, with 16 bases in between. The CDR3 region has the DNA TGTGCCAGCAGCTTCGCGCAGGGATCCGGAAACACTGAAGCTTTCTTT. Its translation: CASSFAQGSGNTEAFF.

This chain joins TRBV2 and TRBJ1-6, with D perhaps TRBD1 (6 bases). Deletions cut 6 bases from V and 6 bases from J, with 21 bases between. The CDR3 is made up of 17 amino acids. Germline V gene sequence: CDR1 SNHLY, CDR2 FYNNEI. The DNA of the CDR3 is TGTGCCAGCAGCGACGACAGGACAAACTTATTTAATTCACCCCTCCACTTT. It encodes CASSDDRTNLFNSPLHF.